The rows below give T cell receptor beta chains drawn from one sample of a study of blood T cell repertoires in COVID-19. Assay used: immunoSEQ multiplex PCR; TCRdb lists only in-frame clones, some missing. The sample records roughly 95,000 clones, less than 85% being singletons. Source material: peripheral blood. The receptors stem from a human donor in a cohort sampled during active COVID-19. The CDR3 runs from the conserved cysteine through the conserved F or W. A D gene is named only where the DNA matches it firmly. Not every row has a clone size; where given, it reads once, few, many or a size class.

TRBV5-4,-,TRBD2,TRBJ2-7,TGTGCCAGCAGCCCGGGGACTAGCGCCTTATACGAGCAGTACTTC,CASSPGTSALYEQYF
TRBV6-5,-,TRBD1,TRBJ1-2,TGTGCCAGCAGATCCGGGACAGGGTATGGCTACACCTTC,CASRSGTGYGYTF
TRBV6-5,-,TRBD1,TRBJ1-2,TGTGCCAGCAGTTCTTCCGGGACAGGGACCGGCTACACCTTC,CASSSSGTGTGYTF
TRBV5-1,few,TRBD2,TRBJ2-7,TGCGCCAGCAGCTTGGACCCCTCGGAGCGGGAGAAGTCCTTC,CASSLDPSEREKSF
TRBV7-8,-,TRBD2,TRBJ2-3,TGTGCCAGCAGCCAGGGACTAGCAGGCACAGATACGCAGTATTTT,CASSQGLAGTDTQYF
TRBV18,-,TRBD1,TRBJ1-6,TGTGCCAGCTCACCGTTACAGGGGGATTCACCCCTCCACTTT,CASSPLQGDSPLHF
TRBV5-6,-,TRBD1,TRBJ1-5,TGTGCCAGCAGCTTCGGGACAGGCAATCAGCCCCAGCATTTT,CASSFGTGNQPQHF
TRBV7-9,-,-,TRBJ2-1,TGTGCCAGCAGCTTAGTTAGGAACAGGTTCTCCTACAATGAGCAGTTCTTC,CASSLVRNRFSYNEQFF
TRBV9,few,-,TRBJ2-3,TGTGCCAGCAGCGTACAAGGCGGGTCTAGCACAGATACGCAGTATTTT,CASSVQGGSSTDTQYF
TRBV28,-,-,TRBJ1-1,TGTGCCAGCAGTTTAACACACAAGAACACTGAAGCTTTCTTT,CASSLTHKNTEAFF
TRBV12-3/TRBV12-4,-,-,TRBJ2-5,TGTGCCAGCAGTCCGAGTGGGCAGGGGACCCAGTACTTC,CASSPSGQGTQYF
TRBV7-9,-,-,TRBJ1-1,TGTGCCAGCAGCTCCCTTCAGGGGAGTATGAACACTGAAGCTTTCTTT,CASSSLQGSMNTEAFF
TRBV5-1,-,-,TRBJ1-6,TGCGCCAGCAGCTTTTCTGACAGACCCAATTCACCCCTCCACTTT,CASSFSDRPNSPLHF
TRBV7-3,-,-,TRBJ1-6,TGTGCCAGCAGCCTAATCTCGGGTTCTTCGTCACCCCTCCACTTT,CASSLISGSSSPLHF